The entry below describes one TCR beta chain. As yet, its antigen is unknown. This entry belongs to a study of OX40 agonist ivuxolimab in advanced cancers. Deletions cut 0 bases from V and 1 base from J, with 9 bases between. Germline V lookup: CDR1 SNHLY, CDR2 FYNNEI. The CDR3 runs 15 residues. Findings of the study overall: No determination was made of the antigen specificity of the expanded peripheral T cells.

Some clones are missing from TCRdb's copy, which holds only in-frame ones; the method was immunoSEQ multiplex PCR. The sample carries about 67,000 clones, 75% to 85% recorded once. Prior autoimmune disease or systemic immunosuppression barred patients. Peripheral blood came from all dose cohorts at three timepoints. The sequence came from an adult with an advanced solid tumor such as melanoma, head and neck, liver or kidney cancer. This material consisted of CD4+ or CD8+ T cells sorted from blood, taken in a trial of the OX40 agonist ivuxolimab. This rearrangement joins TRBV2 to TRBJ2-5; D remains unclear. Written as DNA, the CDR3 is TGTGCCAGCAGTGAAGCGCTTTACCCCCAAGAGACCCAGTACTTC. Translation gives CASSEALYPQETQYF.